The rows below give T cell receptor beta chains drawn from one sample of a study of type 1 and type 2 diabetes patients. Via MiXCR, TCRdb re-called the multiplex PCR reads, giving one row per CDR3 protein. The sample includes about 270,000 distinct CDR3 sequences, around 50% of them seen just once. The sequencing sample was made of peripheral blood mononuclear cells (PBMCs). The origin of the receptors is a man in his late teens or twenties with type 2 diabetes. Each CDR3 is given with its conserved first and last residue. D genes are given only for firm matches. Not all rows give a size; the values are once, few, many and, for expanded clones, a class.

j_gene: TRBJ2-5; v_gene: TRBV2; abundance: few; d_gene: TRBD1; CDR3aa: CASSTGQGETQYF; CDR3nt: TGTGCCAGCAGTACCGGACAGGGAGAGACCCAGTACTTC
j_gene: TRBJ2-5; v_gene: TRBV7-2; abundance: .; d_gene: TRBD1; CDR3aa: CANSLSGQEETQYF; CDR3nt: TGTGCCAACAGCTTGTCGGGACAGGAAGAGACCCAGTACTTC
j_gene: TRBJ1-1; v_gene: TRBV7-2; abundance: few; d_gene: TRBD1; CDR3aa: CASSKTGRETEAFF; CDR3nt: TGTGCCAGCAGCAAGACAGGGAGGGAGACTGAAGCTTTCTTT
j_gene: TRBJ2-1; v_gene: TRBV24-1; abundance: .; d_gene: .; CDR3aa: CATSDLGGEDEQFF; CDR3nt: TGTGCCACCAGTGACTTAGGAGGTGAGGATGAGCAGTTCTTC
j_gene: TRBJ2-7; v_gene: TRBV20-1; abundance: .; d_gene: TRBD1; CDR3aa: CSARSPGQGADEQYF; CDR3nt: TGCAGTGCTAGATCTCCGGGACAGGGGGCTGACGAGCAGTACTTC
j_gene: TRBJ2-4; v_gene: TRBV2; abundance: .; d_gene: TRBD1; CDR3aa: CASKDQGAQLNVQYF; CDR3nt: TGTGCCAGCAAAGACCAGGGGGCGCAGCTAAACGTTCAGTACTTC
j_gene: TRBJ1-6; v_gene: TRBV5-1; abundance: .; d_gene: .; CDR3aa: CASRFGWGDSPLHF; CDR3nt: TGCGCCAGCAGGTTTGGTTGGGGGGATTCACCCCTCCACTTT
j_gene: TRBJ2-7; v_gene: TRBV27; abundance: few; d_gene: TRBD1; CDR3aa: CASSPGQGGHEQYF; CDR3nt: TGTGCCAGCAGTCCGGGACAGGGGGGGCACGAGCAGTACTTC
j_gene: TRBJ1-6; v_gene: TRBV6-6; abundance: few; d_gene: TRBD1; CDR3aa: CASTGTGESNSPLHF; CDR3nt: TGTGCCAGTACCGGGACAGGGGAATCTAATTCACCCCTCCACTTT
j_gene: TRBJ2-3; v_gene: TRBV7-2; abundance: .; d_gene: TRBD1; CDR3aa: CASSPGTGTNTQYF; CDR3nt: TGTGCCAGCAGCCCCGGGACAGGGACTAATACGCAGTATTTT
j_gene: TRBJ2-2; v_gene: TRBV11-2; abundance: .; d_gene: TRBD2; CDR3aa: CASSRPGGGDTGELFF; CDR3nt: TGTGCCAGCAGCCGACCGGGAGGGGGTGACACCGGGGAGCTGTTTTTT
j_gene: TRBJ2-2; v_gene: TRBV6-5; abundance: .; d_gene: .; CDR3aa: CASNSRLTDGGELFF; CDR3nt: TGTGCCAGCAATAGCAGGCTAACGGACGGCGGGGAGCTGTTTTTT
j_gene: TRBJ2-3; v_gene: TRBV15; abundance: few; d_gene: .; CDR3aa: CATSRDLAGLSTDTQYF; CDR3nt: TGTGCCACCAGCAGAGATTTGGCGGGTCTAAGCACAGATACGCAGTATTTT
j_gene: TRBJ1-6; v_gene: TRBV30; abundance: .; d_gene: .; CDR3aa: CAWTRDSSYNSPLHF; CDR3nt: TGTGCCTGGACCAGAGACAGCTCCTATAATTCACCCCTCCACTTT
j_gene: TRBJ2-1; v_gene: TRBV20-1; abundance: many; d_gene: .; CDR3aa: CSAREQGGYNEQFF; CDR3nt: TGCAGTGCTAGAGAACAGGGCGGATACAATGAGCAGTTCTTC
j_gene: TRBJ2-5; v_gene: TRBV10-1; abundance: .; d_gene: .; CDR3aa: CASSEDGQETQYF; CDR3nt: TGTGCCAGCAGTGAGGACGGGCAAGAGACCCAGTACTTC
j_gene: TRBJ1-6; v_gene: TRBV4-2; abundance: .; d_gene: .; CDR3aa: CASSPTTHGSPLHF; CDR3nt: TGTGCCAGCAGCCCGACCACGCACGGTTCACCCCTCCACTTT
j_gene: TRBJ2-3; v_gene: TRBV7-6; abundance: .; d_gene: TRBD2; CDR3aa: CASSLALAGNLYYSTDTQYF; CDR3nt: TGTGCCAGCAGCTTAGCTCTAGCGGGGAACCTTTATTATAGCACAGATACGCAGTATTTT
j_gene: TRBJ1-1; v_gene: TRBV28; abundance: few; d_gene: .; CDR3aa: CASYETLNTEAFF; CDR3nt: TGTGCCAGCTATGAGACACTGAACACTGAAGCTTTCTTT
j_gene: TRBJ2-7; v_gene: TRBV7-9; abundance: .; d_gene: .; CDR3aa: CASEGATYEQYF; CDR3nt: TGTGCCAGCGAAGGGGCTACGTACGAGCAGTACTTC
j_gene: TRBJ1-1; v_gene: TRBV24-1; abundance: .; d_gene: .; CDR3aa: CATSDQTYRDTEAFF; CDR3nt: TGTGCCACCAGTGACCAAACCTACAGGGACACTGAAGCTTTCTTT
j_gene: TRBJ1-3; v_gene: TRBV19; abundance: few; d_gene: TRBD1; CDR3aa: CASTGDRGNTIYF; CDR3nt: TGTGCTAGTACAGGGGATCGTGGAAACACCATATATTTT
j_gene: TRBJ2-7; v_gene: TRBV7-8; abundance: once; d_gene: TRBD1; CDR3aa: CASSLERGLTYEQYF; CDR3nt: TGTGCCAGCAGCTTAGAGAGGGGGCTAACCTACGAGCAGTACTTC
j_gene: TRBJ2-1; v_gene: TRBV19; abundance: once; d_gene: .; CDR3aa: CASSIYGGLLEQFF; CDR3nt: TGTGCCAGTAGTATTTATGGCGGACTCCTGGAGCAGTTCTTC
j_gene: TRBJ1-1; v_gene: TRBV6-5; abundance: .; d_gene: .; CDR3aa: CASSYEGLNTEAFF; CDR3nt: TGTGCCAGCAGTTACGAGGGCTTGAACACTGAAGCTTTCTTT
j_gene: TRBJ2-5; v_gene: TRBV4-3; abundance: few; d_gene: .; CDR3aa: CASSQGSGYGETQYF; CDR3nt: TGCGCCAGCAGCCAAGGTAGCGGTTATGGGGAGACCCAGTACTTC
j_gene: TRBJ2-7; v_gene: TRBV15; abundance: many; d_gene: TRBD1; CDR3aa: CATSRPGTAIYEQYF; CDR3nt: TGTGCCACCAGCAGACCCGGGACAGCGATCTACGAGCAGTACTTC
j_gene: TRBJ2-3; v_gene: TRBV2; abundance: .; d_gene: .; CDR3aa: CATGLWADTRYF; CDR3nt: TGTGCCACGGGCCTATGGGCAGATACGCGGTATTTT
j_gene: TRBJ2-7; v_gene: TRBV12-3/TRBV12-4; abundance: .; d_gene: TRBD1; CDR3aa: CAGSLGQGNEQYF; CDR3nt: TGTGCCGGCAGTTTAGGACAGGGGAACGAGCAGTACTTC